The clone carrying this T cell receptor (beta chain) was seen a handful of times. The sample originates from a study of Graves' ophthalmopathy and Graves' hyperthyroidism. Scientists amplified the TCR beta CDR3 regions from RNA transcripts. After a first-round RT-PCR with HTBI primers, a second-round multiplex PCR was run. MiXCR was run by TCRdb on the multiplex PCR reads, yielding one entry per CDR3 protein. The sample holds a few hundred thousand distinct CDR3 sequences, around a fifth seen once. The germline gives CDR1 LNHNV, CDR2 YYDKDF (reference sequence). The CDR3 runs to 15 residues. Trimming removed 0 bases at V and 0 bases at J, with 6 bases between.

Source material: peripheral blood. This TCR derives from a woman aged 45-65 years with Graves' ophthalmopathy. The V call is TRBV15, the J call TRBJ2-4; the D is unclear. The CDR3 DNA reads as TGTGCCACCAGCAGAGATTCTCTAGCCAAAAACATTCAGTACTTC. Protein product: CATSRDSLAKNIQYF.